This TCR beta chain was captured by sequencing in a study of OX40 agonist ivuxolimab in advanced cancers. CDR1 is MGHRA and CDR2 is YSYEKL in the germline V gene. The CDR3 runs 15 residues. V lost 4 bases to trimming and J lost 3 bases, with 15 bases between them. Sequencing used immunoSEQ multiplex PCR; TCRdb keeps in-frame clones, though not all of them. The table lists about 54,000 clones, 91% of them singletons. The rearrangement links TRBV4-1 to TRBJ1-2, with D tentatively TRBD1 (5 bases). The source was CD4+ or CD8+ T cells sorted from blood, collected in a trial of the OX40 agonist ivuxolimab. The sequence was obtained from an adult with an advanced solid tumor such as melanoma, head and neck, liver or kidney cancer. CDR3 in DNA: TGCGCCAGCAGCCGCCTGGAAGGGGTCGACTATGGCTACACCTTC. This gives the protein CASSRLEGVDYGYTF.